These 17 T cell receptor beta chains originate from one sample sequenced in a study of vaccination and CD4 T cells after COVID-19. The treatment here: roughly ten-day PBMC culture with coronavirus spike peptide pools or control peptides (ViraFEST assay). Their antigen targets remain unknown. With the Oncomine TCR Beta short-read assay, DNA from cultured CD4+ T cells was sequenced. TCRdb re-derived calls from the PCR reads in MiXCR, one entry per CDR3 protein. The sample consists of approximately 11,000 distinct CDR3 sequences, approximately 70% of them appearing once. Sequencing was done on a sample of CD4+ T cells from blood, cultured in vitro. Receptors were obtained from a human donor who had recovered from COVID-19.

The rearrangement links TRBV28 to TRBJ1-5, with 8 bases lining up with TRBD1. The CDR3 has 13 residues. CDR1 is MDHEN and CDR2 is SYDVKM in the germline V gene. Trimming cost V 2 bases and J 8 bases; bases outside gene matches: 2. The CDR3 spells CASSLQTGEPQHF. The CDR3 region has the DNA TGTGCCAGCAGTTTACAGACAGGGGAGCCCCAGCATTTT.

This clonotype was picked up a small number of times. V gene TRBV7-9 combines with J gene TRBJ1-1; TRBD1 matches 7 bases. The V and J ends lost 2 bases and 3 bases, in that order; junction bases with no gene match: 3. There are 14 residues in the CDR3. Germline-derived CDR1 and CDR2 are SEHNR and FQNEAQ (reference sequence). Here the CDR3 reads CASSLTQGYTEAFF. CDR3 coding DNA: TGTGCCAGCAGCTTAACACAGGGGTACACTGAAGCTTTCTTT.

The chain combines TRBV4-2 with TRBJ2-5; weak D call: TRBD2 (6 bases). V gave up 4 bases and J gave up 4 bases, with 19 bases separating them. The CDR3 spans 16 residues. Per the germline V gene, CDR1 is LGHNA and CDR2 is YNFKEQ. CDR3 in amino acids: CASSRSVYGSGETQYF. In DNA form, the CDR3 reads TGTGCCAGCAGCCGGAGTGTATACGGGAGCGGAGAGACCCAGTACTTC.

The rearrangement uses TRBV6-1 and TRBJ1-1; the D is unclear. Germline V gene lookup returns CDR1 MNHNS and CDR2 SASEGT. Trimming cost V 6 bases and J 1 base, with 9 bases left between them. This CDR3 spans 13 amino acids. CDR3 coding DNA: TGTGCCAGCAGACCCCGGGAGAACACTGAAGCTTTCTTT. Translating gives CASRPRENTEAFF.

The chain links TRBV7-6 to TRBJ1-3; tentative D call: TRBD1 (5 bases). This CDR3 spans 13 amino acids. V shed 2 bases and J shed 7 bases, with 9 bases lying between them. Germline lookup yields CDR1 SGHVS and CDR2 FNYEAQ. CDR3 amino acids: CASSLTGANTIYF. CDR3 coding DNA: TGTGCCAGCAGCTTAACAGGCGCGAACACCATATATTTT.

This clonotype was detected only a few times. V is TRBV28 and J is TRBJ1-2; 9 nucleotides match TRBD1. After removal of 6 bases from V and 8 bases from J, the junction contained 7 bases not matched to a gene. CDR3 size: 13 residues. Germline lookup yields CDR1 MDHEN and CDR2 SYDVKM. This CDR3 reads CASREGTGNGYTF. The CDR3 DNA reads as TGTGCCAGCAGGGAAGGGACAGGGAACGGCTACACCTTC.

V and J are TRBV7-2 and TRBJ1-5; 10 positions match TRBD1. Germline V lookup: CDR1 SGHTA, CDR2 FQGNSA. V lost 5 bases and J lost 6; bases outside the gene matches: 13. The CDR3 covers 17 residues. The DNA for the CDR3 is TGTGCCAGCAGCGGGGACAGGGGCCTGCTTGGTGCTCAGCCCCAGCATTTT. This codes for CASSGDRGLLGAQPQHF.

The gene calls are TRBV20-1 and TRBJ1-1; possible D gene TRBD1, 6 bases. The V end was cut by 6 bases, the J end by 6 bases, with 23 bases between. This CDR3 has 15 amino acids. Germline CDR1 and CDR2: DFQATT and SNEGSKA (reference sequence). The CDR3 coding sequence is TGCAGTGCCCCCCCCCGGGACACGGCTGAGGCTGAAGCTTTCTTT. It codes for CSAPPRDTAEAEAFF.

This clonotype has a single count. The chain couples TRBV20-1 to TRBJ2-2; 9 bases agree with TRBD2. V gave up 4 bases and J gave up 7 bases; unmatched junction bases: 4. The CDR3 is made up of 13 amino acids. Germline CDR1 is DFQATT and CDR2 is SNEGSKA (reference sequence). DNA of the CDR3: TGCAGTGCTATAGCGGGAGCCTTCGGGGAGCTGTTTTTT. Its protein is CSAIAGAFGELFF.

The gene calls are TRBV7-8 and TRBJ1-2; 10 bases align to TRBD1. CDR3 size: 17 residues. Germline CDR1 reads SGHVS; CDR2 reads FQNEAQ. J gave up 5 bases and V 4 bases, and 13 bases lay outside the gene matches. The CDR3 loop reads CASSSPGTGEKGYGYTF. CDR3 nucleotide sequence: TGTGCCAGCAGCTCCCCCGGGACAGGGGAAAAAGGATATGGCTACACCTTC.

V usage is TRBV15 and J usage is TRBJ2-5; perhaps TRBD1 as D (6 bases). Per the germline V gene, CDR1 is LNHNV and CDR2 is YYDKDF (reference sequence). Trimming removed 5 bases from V and 5 bases from J, with 12 bases in between. The CDR3 sequence is 13 residues long. CDR3 nucleotides: TGTGCCACCAGCGTACGAACAGGGGAGACCCAGTACTTC. This gives the protein CATSVRTGETQYF.

The CDR3 region is CASSLSGGNLNSPLHF. The CDR3 coding sequence is TGTGCCAGCAGCTTATCGGGGGGGAATCTGAATTCACCCCTCCACTTT. V gene TRBV7-2 combines with J gene TRBJ1-6, with D perhaps matching TRBD1 (5 bases). The length of the CDR3 is 16 residues. The V end was cut by 2 bases, the J end by 7 bases, with 15 bases between. The germline V gene encodes CDR1 SGHTA and CDR2 FQGNSA.

The chain recombines TRBV7-2 with TRBJ2-3; D gene ambiguous. Trimming shortened V by 3 bases and J by 0 bases, and 1 base separated the two germline ends. Germline CDR1 SGHTA, CDR2 FQGNSA. The CDR3 spans 12 residues. The CDR3 reads CASSFSTDTQYF. CDR3 DNA sequence: TGTGCCAGCAGCTTTAGCACAGATACGCAGTATTTT.

V and J are TRBV7-9 and TRBJ2-7; a weak D match, TRBD2 (6 bases). Germline CDR1 is SEHNR and CDR2 is FQNEAQ (reference sequence). The CDR3 length is 14 residues. Trimming cost V 6 bases and J 3 bases, with 15 bases left between them. The CDR3 nucleotides read TGTGCCAGCAGGGGGACTGGATCCCGCTACGAGCAGTACTTC. Amino acid sequence: CASRGTGSRYEQYF.

This rearrangement joins TRBV15 to TRBJ1-5; no clear D gene. Trimming stripped 0 bases from V and 7 bases from J, with 7 bases between. Germline lookup yields CDR1 LNHNV and CDR2 YYDKDF (reference sequence). This CDR3 has 13 residues. The CDR3 DNA sequence: TGTGCCACCAGCAGAGAAGGGCGACAGCCCCAGCATTTT. Translating gives CATSREGRQPQHF.

The DNA for the CDR3 is TGCAGTGCTAGAACCCCGGGCGGGGGGAACTATGGCTACACCTTC. Amino acid sequence: CSARTPGGGNYGYTF. The chain employs TRBV20-1 and TRBJ1-2; TRBD1 might be the D (5 bases). Germline CDR1 and CDR2: DFQATT and SNEGSKA (reference sequence). The CDR3 loop spans 15 amino acids. V gave up 2 bases and J gave up 2 bases, with 15 bases separating them.

The chain carries TRBV7-9 and TRBJ1-2; D remains ambiguous. V was pared by 5 bases and J by 4 bases, with 8 bases between. Per the germline V gene, CDR1 is SEHNR and CDR2 is FQNEAQ (reference sequence). The CDR3 spans 12 residues. CDR3 sequence reads: CASSLQSYGYTF. CDR3 sequence (DNA): TGTGCCAGCAGCCTTCAGAGCTATGGCTACACCTTC.